The entry below describes one T cell receptor beta chain. Antigen specificity is unknown. Despite likely unrecorded immune exposures, the donors were nominally healthy at the time of sampling. PCR primers comprised 60 Vbeta and 13 Jbeta primers. As originally analysed: There were about 86 million unique TCR beta chains by a later count, and around 10 million of them were shared. TCRdb's copy holds only in-frame clones and misses some; the assay was immunoSEQ multiplex PCR. V, J and clone size are taken as reported in that table, and D and trimming were inferred from the DNA itself. Among fewer than 200,000 clones, under 85% were seen once, and the ten largest hold around 1.7%. CDR1 is MDHEN and CDR2 is SYDVKM in the germline V gene. CDR3 length equals 15 residues. The junction had 9 bases not matched to a gene; V was cut back by 3 bases and J by 7 bases. This record belongs to a study of cytomegalovirus exposure and HLA in healthy donors. Study-wide results and caveats: Trimming of TCR beta V- and J-genes showed a link, identified in a later analysis, to a missense DCLRE1C variant. It was likely that a cluster of highly shared sequence variants was a sequencing artifact.

Source material: PBMCs. The clonotype was recovered from a man aged 50-59 years in good health and CMV-seronegative. The chain joins TRBV28 to TRBJ2-7, with 10 nucleotides matching TRBD2. CDR3 DNA sequence: TGTGCCAGCAGTTTTCTTCTAGCGGGAGCTCGGGAGCAGTACTTC. Protein sequence: CASSFLLAGAREQYF.